One T cell receptor (beta chain) is described in this entry. Original handling: From reference gene primer amplification, estimates of nucleated cell counts were derived. The table came from immunoSEQ multiplex PCR; TCRdb's copy has only in-frame clones and leaves some out. That table supplies the V and J calls and clone size; D and trimming were determined from the DNA. The sample consists of about 160,000 clones, roughly 81% of them appearing once. The entry originates in a study of blood T cell repertoires in COVID-19. The wider study: The United States, Italy and Spain were the sources of the acute and convalescent COVID-19 samples. T cells, B-cell-depleted T cells, or PBMCs provided the cDNA or gDNA that served as material.

The TCR was taken from a man aged 40-49 years with acute or convalescent COVID-19. Sequencing was performed on peripheral blood.

CDR3 residues: CASSGKTGGNSGNTIYF. CDR3 nucleotides: TGTGCCAGCAGCGGAAAAACAGGGGGCAATTCTGGAAACACCATATATTTT. The V and J genes are TRBV9 and TRBJ1-3, with TRBD1 matching 9 bases. The CDR3 length is 17 residues. Per germline, CDR1 SGDLS and CDR2 YYNGEE. V gave up 3 bases and J gave up 1 base; unmatched junction bases: 8.